This T cell receptor beta chain came from a study of CD8 T cells in ankylosing spondylitis. Study conclusions and caveats: Ankylosing spondylitis blood appeared to carry a characteristic TCR beta motif of under ten highly homologous variants.

Researchers built TCR beta libraries using quantitative 5'-RACE with molecular barcodes. One entry per CDR3 protein results from TCRdb running MiXCR on the 5' RACE reads. The sample lists about 800,000 distinct CDR3 sequences; approximately 12% were seen once. The CDR3 extends over 15 amino acids. V shed 1 base and J shed 0 bases, with 8 bases lying between them. Germline values: CDR1 SGHRS, CDR2 YFSETQ. As regards this clonotype: Antigen: not known.

The sequencing sample was made of blood, either unsorted or a sorted T cell fraction (not recorded which). The chain couples TRBV5-1 to TRBJ2-1; the D is unclear. This TCR was recovered from a male donor with ankylosing spondylitis. The CDR3 region has the DNA TGCGCCAGCAGCTTGATGGAGAGCTCCTACAATGAGCAGTTCTTC. This encodes CASSLMESSYNEQFF.